The rows below give T cell receptor beta chains drawn from one sample of a study of control samples from healthy donors and cancer patients. Measured with immunoSEQ multiplex PCR; TCRdb has only the in-frame clones, and not every one. The table has about 82,000 clones, around 87% seen once; the top ten hold more than 15%. Sequencing input: blood. These receptors originate from a man between 50 and 59 years old in good health. The CDR3 runs from the conserved cysteine through the conserved F or W. Fields, in order: clone size, J gene, D gene, V gene, CDR3 protein, CDR3 DNA. D genes are given only for firm matches. Size is omitted from some rows. Given values are once, few, many or a class for expanded clones.

abundance: .
j_gene: TRBJ1-2
d_gene: .
v_gene: TRBV28
CDR3aa: CASSPNIDYGYTF
CDR3nt: TGTGCCAGCAGTCCAAATATCGACTATGGCTACACCTTC

abundance: .
j_gene: TRBJ1-1
d_gene: .
v_gene: TRBV11-3
CDR3aa: CASSPRTGTEAFF
CDR3nt: TGTGCCAGCAGCCCAAGGACGGGGACTGAAGCTTTCTTT

abundance: .
j_gene: TRBJ2-5
d_gene: .
v_gene: TRBV25-1
CDR3aa: CASSVEGSRETQYF
CDR3nt: TGTGCCAGCAGTGTGGAGGGGAGCAGGGAGACCCAGTACTTC

abundance: once
j_gene: TRBJ2-5
d_gene: TRBD2
v_gene: TRBV3-1/TRBV3-2
CDR3aa: CASSQLGGGAEETQYF
CDR3nt: TGTGCCAGCAGCCAATTGGGCGGGGGGGCTGAGGAGACCCAGTACTTC

abundance: once
j_gene: TRBJ1-5
d_gene: TRBD1
v_gene: TRBV2
CDR3aa: CASTGQGYQPQHF
CDR3nt: TGTGCCAGCACCGGACAGGGGTATCAGCCCCAGCATTTT

abundance: .
j_gene: TRBJ1-1
d_gene: .
v_gene: TRBV28
CDR3aa: CASSLGGDMNTEAFF
CDR3nt: TGTGCCAGCAGTTTGGGTGGAGACATGAACACTGAAGCTTTCTTT

abundance: .
j_gene: TRBJ2-1
d_gene: .
v_gene: TRBV12-3/TRBV12-4
CDR3aa: CASSRGSYNEQFF
CDR3nt: TGTGCCAGCAGTCGGGGCTCCTACAATGAGCAGTTCTTC

abundance: once
j_gene: TRBJ2-3
d_gene: TRBD1
v_gene: TRBV10-3
CDR3aa: CAISGIRQGAPSDTQYF
CDR3nt: TGTGCCATCAGTGGGATTAGACAGGGGGCCCCGTCAGATACGCAGTATTTT

abundance: once
j_gene: TRBJ1-2
d_gene: TRBD1
v_gene: TRBV19
CDR3aa: CASSISGQASTYGYTF
CDR3nt: TGTGCCAGTAGTATCTCCGGACAGGCCTCGACCTATGGCTACACCTTC

abundance: .
j_gene: TRBJ2-6
d_gene: .
v_gene: TRBV4-2
CDR3aa: CASSQTWPSGANVLTF
CDR3nt: TGTGCCAGCAGCCAAACTTGGCCCTCTGGGGCCAACGTCCTGACTTTC

abundance: .
j_gene: TRBJ2-3
d_gene: .
v_gene: TRBV7-2
CDR3aa: CASSLYTDTQYF
CDR3nt: TGTGCCAGCAGCCTATACACAGATACGCAGTATTTT

abundance: .
j_gene: TRBJ1-1
d_gene: .
v_gene: TRBV7-2
CDR3aa: CASQLDTGLNTEAFF
CDR3nt: TGTGCCAGCCAATTGGATACAGGGCTGAACACTGAAGCTTTCTTT

abundance: .
j_gene: TRBJ2-6
d_gene: .
v_gene: TRBV4-3
CDR3aa: CASSPSSGANVLTF
CDR3nt: TGCGCCAGCAGCCCGAGCTCTGGGGCCAACGTCCTGACTTTC

abundance: .
j_gene: TRBJ1-2
d_gene: .
v_gene: TRBV5-5
CDR3aa: CASSLTGQKNYGYTF
CDR3nt: TGTGCCAGCAGCTTGACCGGACAGAAAAACTATGGCTACACCTTC

abundance: .
j_gene: TRBJ2-5
d_gene: .
v_gene: TRBV11-2
CDR3aa: CASSLTETQYF
CDR3nt: TGTGCCAGCAGCTTAACAGAGACCCAGTACTTC

abundance: .
j_gene: TRBJ2-2
d_gene: .
v_gene: TRBV9
CDR3aa: CASSEQGTFTGELFF
CDR3nt: TGTGCCAGCAGCGAGCAGGGGACATTCACCGGGGAGCTGTTTTTT

abundance: once
j_gene: TRBJ2-1
d_gene: .
v_gene: TRBV9
CDR3aa: CASSGGTVSYNEQFF
CDR3nt: TGTGCCAGCAGCGGCGGGACAGTTTCCTACAATGAGCAGTTCTTC

abundance: .
j_gene: TRBJ1-1
d_gene: .
v_gene: TRBV10-3
CDR3aa: CAISESLGGAEAFF
CDR3nt: TGTGCCATCAGTGAATCCCTAGGGGGTGCTGAAGCTTTCTTT

abundance: .
j_gene: TRBJ2-7
d_gene: .
v_gene: TRBV7-3
CDR3aa: CASSLDPTNEQYF
CDR3nt: TGTGCCAGCAGCTTAGATCCGACGAATGAGCAGTACTTC

abundance: .
j_gene: TRBJ1-2
d_gene: TRBD1
v_gene: TRBV5-4
CDR3aa: CASSSATGGAYGYTF
CDR3nt: TGTGCCAGCAGCTCCGCGACAGGGGGCGCCTATGGCTACACCTTC

abundance: few
j_gene: TRBJ1-2
d_gene: .
v_gene: TRBV6-5
CDR3aa: CASSYGGNYGYTF
CDR3nt: TGTGCCAGCAGTTACGGGGGTAACTATGGCTACACCTTC

abundance: .
j_gene: TRBJ2-7
d_gene: .
v_gene: TRBV5-6
CDR3aa: CASSLVGSSYEQYF
CDR3nt: TGTGCCAGCAGCTTGGTAGGGAGCTCCTACGAGCAGTACTTC

abundance: .
j_gene: TRBJ1-3
d_gene: .
v_gene: TRBV5-5
CDR3aa: CASSSQGSGGNTIYF
CDR3nt: TGTGCCAGCAGCTCCCAGGGTTCGGGAGGAAACACCATATATTTT

abundance: .
j_gene: TRBJ1-3
d_gene: .
v_gene: TRBV20-1
CDR3aa: CNIWRNTIYF
CDR3nt: TGCAATATATGGAGAAACACCATATATTTT

abundance: .
j_gene: TRBJ1-5
d_gene: .
v_gene: TRBV5-5
CDR3aa: CASSPWGNQDQPQHF
CDR3nt: TGTGCCAGCAGCCCCTGGGGGAATCAGGATCAGCCCCAGCATTTT

abundance: .
j_gene: TRBJ2-1
d_gene: .
v_gene: TRBV6-5
CDR3aa: CASSTTGFPYNEQFF
CDR3nt: TGTGCCAGCAGCACTACAGGGTTCCCCTACAATGAGCAGTTCTTC

abundance: .
j_gene: TRBJ1-6
d_gene: TRBD1
v_gene: TRBV15
CDR3aa: CATSRDTGDSPLHF
CDR3nt: TGTGCCACCAGCAGAGATACAGGGGATTCACCCCTCCACTTT

abundance: .
j_gene: TRBJ1-5
d_gene: .
v_gene: TRBV12-3/TRBV12-4
CDR3aa: CASSPAGDQPQHF
CDR3nt: TGTGCCAGCAGCCCCGCAGGGGATCAGCCCCAGCATTTT

abundance: few
j_gene: TRBJ2-7
d_gene: .
v_gene: TRBV12-5
CDR3aa: CASGLVLRRYEQYF
CDR3nt: .

abundance: .
j_gene: TRBJ2-4
d_gene: TRBD2
v_gene: TRBV30
CDR3aa: CAWSVGAGENIQYF
CDR3nt: TGTGCCTGGAGTGTCGGGGCGGGAGAAAACATTCAGTACTTC

abundance: .
j_gene: TRBJ1-2
d_gene: .
v_gene: TRBV6-2/TRBV6-3
CDR3aa: CASSNVRTANGYTF
CDR3nt: TGTGCCAGCAGTAACGTCAGGACAGCCAATGGCTACACCTTC

abundance: .
j_gene: TRBJ2-5
d_gene: TRBD2
v_gene: TRBV19
CDR3aa: CASSIWLSSGTKETQYF
CDR3nt: TGTGCCAGTAGTATCTGGTTGTCTAGCGGGACTAAAGAGACCCAGTACTTC

abundance: .
j_gene: TRBJ1-1
d_gene: TRBD1
v_gene: TRBV5-4
CDR3aa: CASSLETGEGTEAFF
CDR3nt: TGTGCCAGCAGCTTGGAGACAGGGGAGGGCACTGAAGCTTTCTTT

abundance: .
j_gene: TRBJ1-3
d_gene: TRBD1
v_gene: TRBV24-1
CDR3aa: CATSESTGGRSGNTIYF
CDR3nt: TGTGCCACCAGTGAGTCGACAGGGGGAAGGTCTGGAAACACCATATATTTT

abundance: .
j_gene: TRBJ1-6
d_gene: TRBD1
v_gene: TRBV3-1/TRBV3-2
CDR3aa: CASTLQGALTTLHF
CDR3nt: TGTGCCAGCACCTTACAGGGGGCGCTTACTACCCTCCACTTT

abundance: .
j_gene: TRBJ1-3
d_gene: TRBD1
v_gene: TRBV6-5
CDR3aa: CASSSNRGASTIYF
CDR3nt: TGTGCCAGCAGTTCTAACAGGGGGGCGAGCACCATATATTTT

abundance: .
j_gene: TRBJ1-2
d_gene: .
v_gene: TRBV7-2
CDR3aa: CASSPTIYGYTF
CDR3nt: TGTGCCAGCAGCCCGACTATCTATGGCTACACCTTC

abundance: .
j_gene: TRBJ1-1
d_gene: .
v_gene: TRBV7-9
CDR3aa: CASSSQGPGTEAFF
CDR3nt: TGTGCCAGCAGCTCCCAGGGCCCTGGGACTGAAGCTTTCTTT

abundance: few
j_gene: TRBJ2-7
d_gene: TRBD2
v_gene: TRBV3-1/TRBV3-2
CDR3aa: CASSLGLAGEKQYF
CDR3nt: TGTGCCAGCAGCCTGGGACTAGCGGGAGAAAAGCAGTACTTC

abundance: once
j_gene: TRBJ1-1
d_gene: TRBD1
v_gene: TRBV2
CDR3aa: CASSVAGTANTEAFF
CDR3nt: TGTGCCAGCAGTGTAGCCGGGACAGCGAACACTGAAGCTTTCTTT

abundance: .
j_gene: TRBJ2-7
d_gene: .
v_gene: TRBV19
CDR3aa: CASSISSQPSYEQYF
CDR3nt: TGTGCCAGTAGTATATCGTCGCAGCCCTCCTACGAGCAGTACTTC

abundance: .
j_gene: TRBJ2-7
d_gene: TRBD1
v_gene: TRBV7-9
CDR3aa: CASSSRTGVREQYF
CDR3nt: TGTGCCAGCAGCTCAAGGACAGGAGTCCGCGAGCAGTACTTC

abundance: .
j_gene: TRBJ2-5
d_gene: .
v_gene: TRBV24-1
CDR3aa: CATMRTWAETQYF
CDR3nt: TGTGCCACCATGCGTACCTGGGCAGAGACCCAGTACTTC

abundance: .
j_gene: TRBJ2-5
d_gene: .
v_gene: TRBV7-2
CDR3aa: CASSPRVRGETQYF
CDR3nt: TGTGCCAGCAGCCCAAGAGTCCGGGGGGAGACCCAGTACTTC

abundance: .
j_gene: TRBJ1-5
d_gene: .
v_gene: TRBV5-1
CDR3aa: CASRPTPYSNQPQHF
CDR3nt: TGCGCCAGCAGGCCGACACCGTATAGCAATCAGCCCCAGCATTTT

abundance: .
j_gene: TRBJ1-2
d_gene: .
v_gene: TRBV27
CDR3aa: CASSPGQNIYGYTF
CDR3nt: TGTGCCAGCAGCCCAGGACAGAATATCTATGGCTACACCTTC